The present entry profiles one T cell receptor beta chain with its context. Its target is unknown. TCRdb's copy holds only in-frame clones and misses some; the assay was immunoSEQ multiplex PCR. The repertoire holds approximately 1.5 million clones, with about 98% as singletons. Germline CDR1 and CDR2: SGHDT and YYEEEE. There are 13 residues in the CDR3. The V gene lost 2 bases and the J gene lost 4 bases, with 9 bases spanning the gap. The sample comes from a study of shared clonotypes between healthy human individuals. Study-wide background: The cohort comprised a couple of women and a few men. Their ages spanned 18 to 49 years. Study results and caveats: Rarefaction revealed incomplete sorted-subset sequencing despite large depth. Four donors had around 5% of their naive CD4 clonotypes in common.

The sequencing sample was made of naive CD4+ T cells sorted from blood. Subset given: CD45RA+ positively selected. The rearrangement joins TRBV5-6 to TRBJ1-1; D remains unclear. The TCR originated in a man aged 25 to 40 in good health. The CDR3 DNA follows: TGTGCCAGCAGCTTCTTGGGTACCACTGAAGCTTTCTTT. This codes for CASSFLGTTEAFF.